These 21 T cell receptor beta chains share one sample of origin, sequenced in a study of cytomegalovirus exposure and HLA in healthy donors. PCR was performed using 60 Vbeta and 13 Jbeta primers. Assay used: immunoSEQ multiplex PCR; TCRdb lists only in-frame clones, some missing. This table has about 220,000 clones, around 80% appearing once. The sample comprised PBMCs. The receptors stem from a man younger than 35 in good health and CMV-seronegative.

The V gene is TRBV10-3, the J gene TRBJ2-1; weak D call: TRBD2 (6 bases). This CDR3 spans 14 amino acids. Between the trimmed V and J ends, which lost 2 bases and 9 bases, there was a span of 14 bases. Looked up from germline, CDR1 is ENHRY and CDR2 is SYGVKD. CDR3 protein: CAISELGLGGEQFF. The CDR3 DNA sequence: TGTGCCATCAGTGAGCTGGGGCTGGGGGGTGAGCAGTTCTTC.

V and J are TRBV5-1 and TRBJ2-7, with 10 bases fitting TRBD2. Germline values: CDR1 SGHRS, CDR2 YFSETQ. CDR3 length: 16 residues. Unmatched junction bases numbered 12, after V lost 2 bases and J lost 7 bases. CDR3 bases: TGCGCCAGCAGCTTATCCGGGGTAGCGGGAGGTGGAGAGCAGTACTTC. Residues: CASSLSGVAGGGEQYF.

The chain recombines TRBV28 with TRBJ2-2, with 7 bases fitting TRBD1. This CDR3 has 14 amino acids. In germline, CDR1 is MDHEN, CDR2 SYDVKM. J gave up 3 bases and V 9 bases, and 7 bases lay outside the gene matches. The DNA for the CDR3 is TGTGCCAGTACCGGGACAGCTGACACCGGGGAGCTGTTTTTT. Residues: CASTGTADTGELFF.

The V gene is TRBV5-1, the J gene TRBJ1-2; D is perhaps TRBD1 (5 bases). Looked up from germline, CDR1 is SGHRS and CDR2 is YFSETQ. The CDR3 has 13 residues. The V gene lost 5 bases and the J gene lost 4 bases, with 12 bases spanning the gap. The CDR3 here is CASSYDSPYGYTF. As DNA, the CDR3 is TGCGCCAGCAGTTATGACAGTCCCTATGGCTACACCTTC.

The chain combines TRBV12-5 with TRBJ2-1; D is perhaps TRBD2 (5 bases). Between the trimmed V and J ends, which lost 0 bases and 0 bases, there was a span of 15 bases. There are 18 residues in the CDR3. Germline V gene lookup returns CDR1 LGHNT and CDR2 FRNRAP. The CDR3 sequence is CASGLVPLSGSSYNEQFF. CDR3 DNA sequence: TGTGCTAGTGGTTTGGTACCTCTGAGCGGTAGCTCCTACAATGAGCAGTTCTTC.

CDR3: CASSLVQTYEQYF. DNA of the CDR3: TGTGCCAGCAGTTTAGTACAGACGTACGAGCAGTACTTC. The genes are TRBV28 and TRBJ2-7; D is unclear. Trimming left V 2 bases short and J 4 bases short, with 9 bases between. CDR1 MDHEN and CDR2 SYDVKM come from the germline V gene. The CDR3 covers 13 residues.

The chain carries TRBV27 and TRBJ2-7; the match to TRBD2 covers 10 bases. From germline, CDR1 is MNHEY and CDR2 SMNVEV (reference sequence). This CDR3 region has 13 residues. Trimming at V came to 7 bases and at J to 0 bases, leaving 0 bases not matched to a gene. CDR3 coding DNA: TGTGCCAGCACTAGCGGGAGCTCCTACGAGCAGTACTTC. Encoded protein: CASTSGSSYEQYF.

The chain employs TRBV28 and TRBJ2-2; TRBD2 aligns across 8 bases. This CDR3 contains 14 residues. The junction had 10 bases not matched to a gene; V was cut back by 7 bases and J by 9 bases. In germline, CDR1 is MDHEN, CDR2 SYDVKM. The CDR3 here is CASTGGGRLWELFF. In DNA, the CDR3 is TGTGCCAGCACGGGAGGGGGTCGTCTATGGGAGCTGTTTTTT. The full variable domain, its missing parts supplied by reference TRBV28 and TRBJ2-2, is DVKVTQSSRYLVKRTGEKVFLECVQDMDHENMFWYRQDPGLGLRLIYFSYDVKMKEKGDIPEGYSVSREKKERFSLILESASTNQTSMYLCASTGGGRLWELFFGEGSRLTVL.

V usage is TRBV30 and J usage is TRBJ1-6; a weak D match, TRBD1 (5 bases). The CDR3 runs 16 residues. Trimming left V 1 base short and J 8 bases short, with 18 bases between. Germline loops: CDR1 GTSNPN, CDR2 SVGIG (reference sequence). CDR3 loop: CAWSGEAPRGYSPLHF. The DNA of the CDR3 is TGTGCCTGGAGTGGGGAGGCGCCCCGGGGGTATTCACCCCTCCACTTT.

The chain recombines TRBV29-1 with TRBJ2-1, with a tentative D call TRBD1 (6 bases). Trimming stripped 3 bases from V and 7 bases from J, with 10 bases between. Germline assignment: CDR1 SQVTM and CDR2 ANQGSEA. This CDR3 spans 12 amino acids. The CDR3 region is CSVDRGVNEQFF. CDR3 DNA: TGCAGCGTTGACAGGGGAGTGAATGAGCAGTTCTTC.

This clone has a single count. This chain links TRBV7-9 with TRBJ1-5; 7 bases map to TRBD1. Trimming cost V 6 bases and J 5 bases; bases outside gene matches: 7. Germline assignment: CDR1 SEHNR and CDR2 FQNEAQ (reference sequence). The CDR3 runs 14 residues. The CDR3 DNA reads as TGTGCCAGCAGTTCCGAGGGGGCGTATCAGCCCCAGCATTTT. Translating it yields CASSSEGAYQPQHF.

This clone appeared a single time. V is TRBV19 and J is TRBJ2-2; a weak D match, TRBD1 (6 bases). Germline CDR1 and CDR2: LNHDA and SQIVND (reference sequence). This CDR3 has 16 residues. V lost 6 bases and J lost 0, with 14 bases in between. This CDR3 reads CASSSGRTANTGELFF. The CDR3 region has the DNA TGTGCCAGTAGCAGCGGTCGGACAGCGAACACCGGGGAGCTGTTTTTT.

This sequence joins TRBV7-9 and TRBJ2-7; the D gene is possibly TRBD1 (6 bases). This CDR3 comprises 16 residues. V lost 4 bases to trimming and J lost 6 bases, with 22 bases between them. CDR1 and CDR2 (germline): SEHNR, FQNEAQ (reference sequence). The DNA for the CDR3 is TGTGCCAGCAGCTCAAGAGACAGGCCCTTTCTTAGCGAGCAGTACTTC. Its protein is CASSSRDRPFLSEQYF.

The rearrangement joins TRBV5-1 to TRBJ2-5, with 11 bases fitting TRBD2. CDR3 length equals 15 residues. Germline values: CDR1 SGHRS, CDR2 YFSETQ. V was pared by 4 bases and J by 2 bases, with 4 bases of the junction left unmatched. CDR3 loop: CASSGVAGGQETQYF. The CDR3, as DNA: TGCGCCAGCAGCGGGGTAGCGGGAGGGCAAGAGACCCAGTACTTC.

The gene calls are TRBV2 and TRBJ1-1; TRBD1 agrees at 9 bases. The germline V gene encodes CDR1 SNHLY and CDR2 FYNNEI. The CDR3 totals 15 residues. The junction had 7 bases not matched to a gene; V was cut back by 4 bases and J by 4 bases. CDR3 protein: CASSGRTGVPTEAFF. The CDR3 region has the DNA TGTGCCAGCAGTGGGCGGACAGGGGTGCCCACTGAAGCTTTCTTT.

This clone came up many times. The chain couples TRBV6-1 to TRBJ2-1, with TRBD2 identical over 11 bases. The germline CDR1 and CDR2 sequences are MNHNS and SASEGT. The CDR3 has 16 amino acids. The J segment lost 8 bases and the V segment lost 0 bases, leaving 6 bases of the junction unmatched. The CDR3 spells CASSEATSGSPDEQFF. Written as DNA, the CDR3 is TGTGCCAGCAGTGAAGCTACTAGCGGGAGCCCCGATGAGCAGTTCTTC.

This chain connects TRBV10-2 to TRBJ1-4; TRBD1 agrees at 8 bases. CDR3 length: 14 amino acids. Germline V gives CDR1 WSHSY, CDR2 SAAADI. Trimming cost V 3 bases and J 8 bases; bases outside gene matches: 5. CDR3 region: CASSETGGDEKLFF. In DNA, the CDR3 is TGCGCCAGCAGTGAAACAGGGGGTGACGAAAAACTGTTTTTT.

This chain joins TRBV7-3 and TRBJ2-5; 7 bases align to TRBD2. The CDR3 sequence is 14 residues long. Germline CDR1 is SGHTA and CDR2 is FQGTGA. Germline trimming cut 2 bases from V and 1 base from J; bases unmatched to any gene: 1. As DNA, the CDR3 is TGTGCCAGCAGCTTAGGCGGGAGCCAAGAGACCCAGTACTTC. Amino acids: CASSLGGSQETQYF.

The chain uses TRBV12-5 and TRBJ2-1; 14 positions agree with TRBD2. Trimming took 6 bases from V and 2 from J; bases not matched to a gene: 6. In germline, CDR1 is LGHNT, CDR2 FRNRAP. CDR3 length: 17 residues. This CDR3 is CASGGTSGSVTYNEQFF. CDR3 sequence (DNA): TGTGCTAGTGGCGGGACTAGCGGGAGCGTCACCTACAATGAGCAGTTCTTC. Variable domain in full (rest from reference TRBV12-5 and TRBJ2-1): DARVTQTPRHKVTEMGQEVTMRCQPILGHNTVFWYRQTMMQGLELLAYFRNRAPLDDSGMPKDRFSAEMPDATLATLKIQPSEPRDSAVYFCASGGTSGSVTYNEQFFGPGTRLTVL.

The chain carries TRBV6-1 and TRBJ1-2; D remains unclear. V was pared by 4 bases and J by 6 bases, with 9 bases between. The CDR3 spans 12 residues. The V gene's germline CDR1 is MNHNS and CDR2 SASEGT. Here the CDR3 DNA reads TGTGCCAGCAGTGTCCGTTGGCATGGCTACACCTTC. This codes for CASSVRWHGYTF.

The chain couples TRBV10-2 to TRBJ1-2; TRBD1 matches 7 bases. The CDR3 is made up of 13 amino acids. Germline lookup yields CDR1 WSHSY and CDR2 SAAADI. J was trimmed by 8 bases and V by 5 bases; bases with no gene match: 8. The CDR3 here is CASSSTGRRGYTF. In DNA form, the CDR3 reads TGCGCCAGCAGTTCGACAGGGCGGCGCGGCTACACCTTC.